This TCR beta chain was found in a study of cytomegalovirus exposure and HLA in healthy donors. On this clone: Its target is unknown. A read error may account for a junction end that differs from germline.

Study-wide findings and caveats: For cytomegalovirus status, the classifier reportedly gave diagnoses with high specificity and sensitivity. The study labeled around 160 TCR beta chains cytomegalovirus-associated.

Here immunoSEQ multiplex PCR was the method, and the copy in TCRdb shows in-frame clones only, minus some. The table has 65,000 to 75,000 clones, over 90% seen once; the top ten hold 3.2%. The CDR3 is made up of 15 amino acids. Germline V CDR1 and CDR2: SGHTA, FQGTGA. The chain links TRBV7-3 to TRBJ1-1; 9 positions agree with TRBD1. The sequencing sample was made of PBMCs. This receptor was taken from a young woman in good health and CMV-seropositive. In DNA form, the CDR3 reads TGTGCCAGCAGCATAACAGGGGGCGGTGGGACTGAAGCTTTCTTT. Translated, it gives CASSITGGGGTEAFF.